Below, 12 T cell receptor beta chains from the same sample are listed, as sequenced in a study of blood T cell repertoires in COVID-19. Clones were sequenced by immunoSEQ multiplex PCR, and TCRdb holds only the in-frame ones, with some missing. The sample records 150,000 or so clones, approximately 90% being singletons. Input material: peripheral blood. Receptors originate from a woman between 65 and 79 years old with COVID-19, enrolled during active disease.

The chain employs TRBV7-2 and TRBJ2-1, with 7 bases identical to TRBD1. Germline loops: CDR1 SGHTA, CDR2 FQGNSA. J lost 7 bases, V lost 3 bases, and 3 bases had no gene match. This CDR3 has 13 amino acids. Here the CDR3 DNA reads TGTGCCAGCAGCTTCGACAGGGATAATGAGCAGTTCTTC. Translating gives CASSFDRDNEQFF.

The chain combines TRBV2 with TRBJ2-1, with 11 bases aligning to TRBD1. The germline V gene encodes CDR1 SNHLY and CDR2 FYNNEI. This CDR3 has 16 amino acids. J lost 8 bases, V lost 6 bases, and 12 bases had no gene match. The CDR3 spells CASRGRGQGVGDEQFF. The CDR3 coding sequence is TGTGCCAGCAGAGGACGGGGACAGGGGGTTGGGGATGAGCAGTTCTTC. Full variable domain (missing parts from reference TRBV2 and TRBJ2-1): EPEVTQTPSHQVTQMGQEVILRCVPISNHLYFYWYRQILGQKVEFLVSFYNNEISEKSEIFDDQFSVERPDGSNFTLKIRSTKLEDSAMYFCASRGRGQGVGDEQFFGPGTRLTVL.

The chain is built from TRBV7-2 and TRBJ1-2; TRBD1 matches 7 bases. The germline V gene encodes CDR1 SGHTA and CDR2 FQGNSA. V shed 3 bases, J shed 3 bases, and the junction held 16 bases outside the gene matches. The CDR3 spans 18 residues. The CDR3 sequence: CASSLFDMTGLFYYGYTF. For the CDR3, the DNA is TGTGCCAGCAGCTTGTTCGACATGACAGGGTTGTTTTACTATGGCTACACCTTC.

This clone appeared a single time. The rearrangement uses TRBV3-1 (or the pseudogene TRBV3-2) and TRBJ1-2; 7 bases are shared with TRBD1. The CDR3 runs 14 residues. The germline V gene encodes CDR1 LGHDT and CDR2 YNNKEL (reference sequence). J lost 8 bases, V lost 4 bases, and 10 bases had no gene match. CDR3 sequence: CASSPSEGALGYTF. CDR3 coding DNA: TGTGCCAGCAGCCCATCCGAGGGGGCTTTGGGCTACACCTTC.

This clone was recorded only once. The gene calls are TRBV19 and TRBJ2-3, with 7 nucleotides matching TRBD2. Trimming cost V 6 bases and J 6 bases; bases outside gene matches: 9. Germline CDR1 reads LNHDA; CDR2 reads SQIVND (reference sequence). CDR3 length: 14 amino acids. This CDR3 is CASRTTGGRDTQYF. As DNA, the CDR3 is TGTGCCAGTAGGACGACGGGGGGTAGGGATACGCAGTATTTT.

This clone was seen just once. The gene calls are TRBV19 and TRBJ1-3; possibly TRBD1 for D (5 bases). Deletions cut 7 bases from V and 3 bases from J, with 16 bases between. The CDR3 runs to 15 residues. CDR1 LNHDA and CDR2 SQIVND come from the germline V gene (reference sequence). The CDR3 DNA is TGTGCCAGTACCCCGCAGGGAGCGGGTGGAAACACCATATATTTT. It is translated as CASTPQGAGGNTIYF.

The V gene is TRBV6-5, the J gene TRBJ1-4; TRBD1 agrees at 7 bases. CDR3 length equals 14 residues. Germline assignment: CDR1 MNHEY and CDR2 SVGAGI. Trimming removed 6 bases from V and 5 bases from J; junction bases left unmatched: 6. This chain's CDR3 is CASRNGGGNEKLFF. The CDR3 DNA is TGTGCCAGCAGAAACGGAGGGGGCAATGAAAAACTGTTTTTT.

This chain uses TRBV30 with TRBJ1-5; no definite D call. This CDR3 contains 13 residues. CDR1 is GTSNPN and CDR2 is SVGIG in the germline V gene (reference sequence). V was cut by 0 bases and J by 6 bases, with 9 bases left in between. CDR3 in amino acids: CAWSVGGSQPQHF. The CDR3 DNA reads as TGTGCCTGGAGTGTAGGTGGGAGTCAGCCCCAGCATTTT.

The gene calls are TRBV6-5 and TRBJ1-3, with 7 bases that match TRBD1. Germline values: CDR1 MNHEY, CDR2 SVGAGI. J was trimmed by 3 bases and V by 0 bases; bases with no gene match: 2. The CDR3 totals 15 residues. This CDR3 is CASSYSTGLGNTIYF. The CDR3, as DNA: TGTGCCAGCAGTTACTCGACAGGGCTTGGAAACACCATATATTTT.

The chain carries TRBV6-2 or TRBV6-3 and TRBJ2-3; 10 bases agree with TRBD1. The ends lost 5 bases at V and 5 bases at J; junction bases unmatched: 7. From germline, CDR1 is MNHEY and CDR2 SVGEGT. The length of the CDR3 is 15 residues. The DNA for the CDR3 is TGTGCCAGCAGTAACCGGGACAGGGGTGGAGATACGCAGTATTTT. This codes for CASSNRDRGGDTQYF.

The chain carries TRBV4-1 and TRBJ1-2; D may be TRBD1 (6 bases). The CDR3 spans 14 residues. Germline-derived CDR1 and CDR2 are MGHRA and YSYEKL. Between the trimmed V and J ends, which lost 2 bases and 5 bases, there was a span of 12 bases. CDR3 protein: CASSQNSGEYGYTF. The CDR3 nucleotides are TGCGCCAGCAGCCAAAATTCAGGGGAGTATGGCTACACCTTC.

The rearrangement links TRBV30 to TRBJ1-1, with 7 bases identical to TRBD1. V was clipped by 5 bases and J by 3 bases; unmatched bases: 9. The CDR3 covers 14 residues. Germline CDR1 GTSNPN, CDR2 SVGIG (reference sequence). CDR3 residues: CAWQTGRVDTEAFF. Here the CDR3 DNA reads TGTGCCTGGCAGACAGGGCGGGTGGACACTGAAGCTTTCTTT.